This TCR beta chain was found in a study of shared clonotypes between healthy human individuals. Study findings and constraints: Researchers sampled only blood; tissue repertoires likely differ.

As for this clone: Its antigen is not identified.

Researchers ran the assay at a deep level. Measured with immunoSEQ multiplex PCR; TCRdb has only the in-frame clones, and not every one. Of about 2 million clones detected, over 85% appear once; the ten largest clones hold more than 0.1%. This CDR3 has 13 amino acids. The V and J ends lost 5 bases and 4 bases respectively, with 11 bases between them. Germline V CDR1 and CDR2: LNHDA, SQIVND (reference sequence). This sequence originates from a man aged 18-30 years in good health. Sequenced sample: naive CD4+ T cells sorted from blood. Described subset: CD45RA+ positively selected. This chain joins TRBV19 and TRBJ2-5; perhaps D is TRBD1 or TRBD2 (5 bases each). CDR3 in amino acids: CASSLGTVETQYF. The CDR3 DNA follows: TGTGCCAGTAGTCTCGGGACGGTAGAGACCCAGTACTTC.